The entry that follows covers one TCR beta chain sequence. The antigen is not known. The V gene's germline CDR1 is LNHDA and CDR2 SQIVND (reference sequence). The CDR3 is 15 amino acids. V gave up 3 bases and J gave up 2 bases; unmatched junction bases: 3. This record belongs to a study of cytomegalovirus exposure and HLA in healthy donors. Study observations and caveats: A later analysis associated roughly 15,000 TCR beta sequences with HLA alleles at a 0.05 false discovery rate. Specificity for CMV antigens was confirmed in vitro for a few of the CMV-associated chains.

PCR amplification relied on 60 Vbeta primers (plus 13 Jbeta primers). The assay was immunoSEQ multiplex PCR, and TCRdb's table has in-frame clones only and misses some. The data contain about 160,000 clones, 70% to 80% of them singletons. Nominally healthy donors were sampled, though unrecorded immune exposures were likely. The receptor was derived from a man aged 40-49 years in good health and CMV-seronegative. V and J are TRBV19 and TRBJ2-1; 8 bases fit TRBD2. Specimen: PBMCs. CDR3 DNA sequence: TGTGCCAGTAGTATGGCGGGGGGCCCCTACAATGAGCAGTTCTTC. Protein sequence: CASSMAGGPYNEQFF.